The clone carrying this TCR beta chain was seen a handful of times. No antigen is known for it. Clones were sequenced by immunoSEQ multiplex PCR, and TCRdb holds only the in-frame ones, with some missing. The sample has 86,000 or so clones; approximately 90% are singletons. Per the germline V gene, CDR1 is MGHRA and CDR2 is YSYEKL. V lost 4 bases to trimming and J lost 7 bases; unmatched junction nucleotides: 3. The CDR3 sequence is 13 residues long. The entry originates in a study of graft-versus-host responses after intestinal transplantation. Broader study findings: Some GvH clones were seen earlier in gut or blood, suggesting intestinal origin.

The sequence was collected from a human donor who received an intestinal transplant. Specimen: unstimulated CD8+ T cells sorted from spleen or lymph node cells, collected before intestinal transplant. The V and J genes are TRBV4-1 and TRBJ1-5; 8 nucleotides align to TRBD1. The CDR3 DNA is TGCGCCAGCAGCCCTGACAGGGGACAGCCCCAGCATTTT. Protein: CASSPDRGQPQHF.